These 11 T cell receptor beta chains were sequenced from one sample in a study of OX40 agonist ivuxolimab in advanced cancers. Produced via immunoSEQ multiplex PCR; TCRdb's table is partial and in-frame only. The table has some 20,000 clones, about 80% seen once. Sequences were derived from CD4+ or CD8+ T cells sorted from blood, sampled in a trial of the OX40 agonist ivuxolimab. The receptors were gathered from an adult with an advanced solid tumor such as melanoma, head and neck, liver or kidney cancer.

This chain uses TRBV7-7 with TRBJ2-7, with unresolved D. The CDR3 has 14 amino acids. Germline CDR1 and CDR2: SSHAT and FNYEAQ (reference sequence). The V and J ends lost 1 base and 0 bases respectively, with 7 bases between them. CDR3 in DNA: TGTGCCAGCAGCTTAGGGCATAGCTCCTACGAGCAGTACTTC. It translates to CASSLGHSSYEQYF.

J is TRBJ2-2 and V is TRBV6-5, with a tentative D call TRBD1 (5 bases). CDR1 is MNHEY and CDR2 is SVGAGI in the germline V gene. V was cut by 9 bases and J by 3 bases, with 14 bases left in between. CDR3 length: 14 residues. This CDR3 is CASCPGLYTGELFF. In nucleotides, the CDR3 is TGTGCCAGTTGTCCAGGGCTTTACACCGGGGAGCTGTTTTTT.

This sequence joins TRBV2 and TRBJ2-5; perhaps TRBD2 as D (7 bases). V was pared by 7 bases and J by 2 bases, with 17 bases between. This CDR3 spans 15 amino acids. The germline V gene encodes CDR1 SNHLY and CDR2 FYNNEI. DNA of the CDR3: TGTGCCAGCACTCGTGGGGGAGGGGGACAAGAGACCCAGTACTTC. Amino acids: CASTRGGGGQETQYF.

This clone has just one count. The chain has TRBV7-2 and TRBJ2-7; D may be TRBD2 (6 bases). CDR3 length: 15 residues. V gave up 3 bases and J gave up 0 bases, with 12 bases separating them. CDR1 is SGHTA, CDR2 FQGNSA, per germline. The CDR3 reads CASSLSAEGSYEQYF. CDR3 bases: TGTGCCAGCAGCTTGTCAGCGGAGGGCTCCTACGAGCAGTACTTC. The whole variable domain, remainder taken from reference TRBV7-2 and TRBJ2-7, is GAGVSQSPSNKVTEKGKDVELRCDPISGHTALYWYRQSLGQGLEFLIYFQGNSAPDKSGLPSDRFSAERTGGSVSTLTIQRTQQEDSAVYLCASSLSAEGSYEQYFGPGTRLTVT.

The rearrangement uses TRBV6-5 and TRBJ2-1; D tentatively fits TRBD1 or TRBD2 (5 bases each). With 2 bases removed from V and 0 bases from J, the gap between germline ends came to 5 bases. This CDR3 has 14 residues. CDR1 and CDR2 from the germline V gene are MNHEY and SVGAGI. CDR3 DNA sequence: TGTGCCAGCAGTTACGGGGGCTCCTACAATGAGCAGTTCTTC. Translating gives CASSYGGSYNEQFF.

V is TRBV28 and J is TRBJ2-2, with D possibly matching TRBD1 (6 bases). The CDR3 has 15 amino acids. Trimming cost V 1 base and J 4 bases, with 10 bases left between them. Germline CDR1 is MDHEN and CDR2 is SYDVKM. The CDR3: CASSLSRQVTGELFF. The CDR3 DNA reads TGTGCCAGCAGTTTATCAAGACAGGTCACCGGGGAGCTGTTTTTT. Using reference TRBV28 and TRBJ2-2 for the parts outside the CDR3, the full variable domain is DVKVTQSSRYLVKRTGEKVFLECVQDMDHENMFWYRQDPGLGLRLIYFSYDVKMKEKGDIPEGYSVSREKKERFSLILESASTNQTSMYLCASSLSRQVTGELFFGEGSRLTVL.

V usage is TRBV19 and J usage is TRBJ2-3; D possibly corresponds to TRBD1 (6 bases). The ends were cut back, 4 bases at V and 2 bases at J, with 10 bases in the middle. CDR1 and CDR2 from the germline V gene are LNHDA and SQIVND (reference sequence). The length of the CDR3 is 14 residues. The CDR3 DNA is TGTGCCAGTAGTAGAGGACAGTTCACAGATACGCAGTATTTT. Translating it yields CASSRGQFTDTQYF.

This chain connects TRBV25-1 to TRBJ1-5, with TRBD1 matching over 7 bases. V lost 6 bases and J lost 5; bases outside the gene matches: 7. Germline lookup yields CDR1 MGHDK and CDR2 SYGVNS. The CDR3 consists of 14 residues. The CDR3 sequence is CASSATGDYQPQHF. The CDR3 nucleotides are TGTGCCAGCAGCGCCACAGGGGACTATCAGCCCCAGCATTTT.

In its sample, this clone ranks as large. The chain has TRBV13 and TRBJ2-1, with D perhaps matching TRBD1 or TRBD2 (6 bases each). Per germline, CDR1 PRHDT and CDR2 FYEKMQ (reference sequence). This CDR3 has 13 residues. V lost 6 bases and J lost 6, with 12 bases in between. The CDR3 sequence: CASRGGTLNEQFF. The CDR3 coding sequence is TGTGCCAGCAGAGGCGGGACACTCAATGAGCAGTTCTTC.

V is TRBV19 and J is TRBJ1-5; tentatively, D is TRBD1 (5 bases). Germline V lookup: CDR1 LNHDA, CDR2 SQIVND (reference sequence). V lost 2 bases to trimming and J lost 6 bases, with 8 bases between them. There are 13 residues in the CDR3. CDR3 loop: CASSIMGGQPQHF. The CDR3 bases are TGTGCCAGTAGTATAATGGGGGGTCAGCCCCAGCATTTT.

This chain uses TRBV27 with TRBJ2-1, with D maybe TRBD1 (6 bases). Germline V gene lookup returns CDR1 MNHEY and CDR2 SMNVEV (reference sequence). V gave up 3 bases and J gave up 8 bases, with 20 bases separating them. CDR3 length: 16 residues. In DNA form, the CDR3 reads TGTGCCAGCAGTTTCGACAGGCCCAACCTCGGCCATGAGCAGTTCTTC. This gives the protein CASSFDRPNLGHEQFF.